This passage covers 23 T cell receptor beta chains from one sample sequenced in a study of Ad26.COV2.S vaccination and SARS-CoV-2 variants. The treatment denotes: 19 received Ad26.COV2.S at low or high dose, single or two shots; a few received placebo; per-sample allocation not given. On day 63 after the first injection, vaccine and placebo recipients gave samples. Sequencing used immunoSEQ multiplex PCR; TCRdb keeps in-frame clones, though not all of them. The sample shows fewer than 500,000 clones, 75% to 95% of them seen only once. The source was peripheral blood, collected in a trial of Ad26.COV2.S vaccine versus placebo. These receptors all stem from a person between 18 and 65 years old who received the Ad26.COV2.S COVID-19 vaccine or a placebo.

The chain's CDR3 is CASSQTSGSRYEQYF. CDR3 sequence (DNA): TGCGCCAGCAGCCAAACTAGCGGGAGTCGGTACGAGCAGTACTTC. The chain recombines TRBV5-1 with TRBJ2-7; 11 bases are a match to TRBD2. Germline CDR1 and CDR2: SGHRS and YFSETQ. The CDR3 runs 15 residues. J gave up 4 bases and V 4 bases, and 7 bases lay outside the gene matches. The full variable domain, with the rest looked up from reference TRBV5-1 and TRBJ2-7, is KAGVTQTPRYLIKTRGQQVTLSCSPISGHRSVSWYQQTPGQGLQFLFEYFSETQRNKGNFPGRFSGRQFSNSRSEMNVSTLELGDSALYLCASSQTSGSRYEQYFGPGTRLTVT.

The chain recombines TRBV27 with TRBJ2-2; D uncertain. The CDR3 contains 16 residues. CDR1 is MNHEY and CDR2 is SMNVEV in the germline V gene (reference sequence). The germline V and J ends were trimmed by 7 bases and 0 bases, with 15 bases remaining between them. CDR3 DNA: TGTGCCAGCATGGGTAGCCTTAAAGCGAACACCGGGGAGCTGTTTTTT. Amino acid sequence: CASMGSLKANTGELFF.

This chain connects TRBV24-1 to TRBJ2-2, with 10 bases fitting TRBD2. Germline trimming cut 3 bases from V and 3 bases from J; bases unmatched to any gene: 0. This CDR3 region has 15 residues. Germline loops: CDR1 KGHDR, CDR2 SFDVKD. CDR3 nucleotide sequence: TGTGCCACCAGTGATCTAGCGGGAGACACCGGGGAGCTGTTTTTT. It translates to CATSDLAGDTGELFF.

Concerning this clone: Other nucleotide sequences in the sample specify the same CDR3. This chain uses TRBV27 with TRBJ2-1; TRBD2 matches 7 bases. With 2 bases clipped from V and 4 bases from J, the junction kept 2 bases outside the gene matches. The CDR3 sequence is 14 residues long. The germline CDR1 and CDR2 sequences are MNHEY and SMNVEV (reference sequence). This chain's CDR3 is CASSLGGGYNEQFF. In DNA form, the CDR3 reads TGTGCCAGCAGTTTAGGGGGGGGATACAATGAGCAGTTCTTC.

This clone was counted between two and nine times. The chain couples TRBV7-8 to TRBJ2-2; 10 nucleotides align to TRBD1. V shed 0 bases, J shed 8 bases, and the junction held 3 bases outside the gene matches. In germline, CDR1 is SGHVS, CDR2 FQNEAQ. The CDR3 loop spans 15 amino acids. The CDR3: CASSLAGTGAGELFF. CDR3 nucleotide sequence: TGTGCCAGCAGCTTAGCGGGGACAGGGGCGGGGGAGCTGTTTTTT.

The V gene is TRBV19, the J gene TRBJ1-2; D uncertain. Germline V gives CDR1 LNHDA, CDR2 SQIVND (reference sequence). The CDR3 consists of 15 residues. V dropped 7 bases and J dropped 4 bases, with 19 bases sitting between them. CDR3 in amino acids: CASIPSRIVGYGYTF. DNA for the CDR3: TGTGCCAGTATCCCCTCCCGGATAGTCGGCTATGGCTACACCTTC.

This clone has a handful of counts. The genes are TRBV12-5 and TRBJ2-7; TRBD1 matches 9 bases. The CDR3 contains 15 residues. Per germline, CDR1 LGHNT and CDR2 FRNRAP. After removal of 0 bases from V and 5 bases from J, the junction contained 5 bases not matched to a gene. The CDR3 loop reads CASGLVTQGAHEQYF. CDR3 sequence (DNA): TGTGCTAGTGGTTTGGTAACACAGGGGGCGCACGAGCAGTACTTC.

This chain links TRBV3-1 (or the pseudogene TRBV3-2) with TRBJ2-3; 10 nucleotides align to TRBD2. V trimming: 7 bases; J trimming: 4 bases; junction bases outside the gene matches: 2. The length of the CDR3 is 13 residues. CDR1 and CDR2 (germline): LGHDT, YNNKEL (reference sequence). The CDR3 sequence: CASTSGSSDTQYF. The CDR3, as DNA: TGTGCCAGCACTAGCGGGAGCTCAGATACGCAGTATTTT.

The CDR3 DNA reads as TGTGCCAGCAGCTATGCGCCTTCAGGCAATCAGCCCCAGCATTTT. This gives the protein CASSYAPSGNQPQHF. V is TRBV27 and J is TRBJ1-5; D is ambiguous. CDR3 length: 15 residues. The V end lost 6 bases, the J end lost 2 bases, and 14 bases lay between the germline ends. Germline values: CDR1 MNHEY, CDR2 SMNVEV (reference sequence).

This chain connects TRBV20-1 to TRBJ2-5; D ambiguous. The CDR3 is 12 amino acids. The V end lost 3 bases, the J end lost 4 bases, and 9 bases lay between the germline ends. Looked up from germline, CDR1 is DFQATT and CDR2 is SNEGSKA (reference sequence). CDR3 sequence reads: CSASRRGETQYF. The CDR3 nucleotides read TGCAGTGCTAGTAGGCGCGGAGAGACCCAGTACTTC.

The V call is TRBV18, the J call TRBJ1-2; D might be TRBD1 (6 bases). The CDR3 is made up of 14 amino acids. V lost 1 base and J 4 bases, leaving 10 bases between the germline ends. Germline V gives CDR1 KGHSH, CDR2 LQKENI. The chain's CDR3 is CASSPLDRSYGYTF. The DNA of the CDR3 is TGTGCCAGCTCACCACTGGACAGAAGCTATGGCTACACCTTC.

The J gene is TRBJ2-2, the V gene TRBV9, with TRBD1 matching over 7 bases. The CDR3 spans 16 residues. Germline V gene data show CDR1 as SGDLS and CDR2 as YYNGEE. V was clipped by 4 bases and J by 0 bases; unmatched bases: 6. CDR3 coding DNA: TGTGCCAGCAGCACCAGACAGGGCGCGAACACCGGGGAGCTGTTTTTT. It specifies CASSTRQGANTGELFF.

The chain links TRBV12-3 or TRBV12-4 to TRBJ2-3; D is ambiguous. V lost 1 base, J lost 3 bases, and 5 bases lay in between. The CDR3 is 13 residues long. The CDR3 DNA follows: TGTGCCAGCAGTTTAGGGCGGACAGATACGCAGTATTTT. It is translated as CASSLGRTDTQYF.

The chain uses TRBV5-6 and TRBJ1-5; tentative D call: TRBD1 (5 bases). Germline values: CDR1 SGHDT, CDR2 YYEEEE. This CDR3 contains 17 residues. Trimming took 3 bases from V and 0 from J, leaving 16 bases between them. The CDR3 sequence is CASSSWVGGYSNQPQHF. The CDR3 DNA reads as TGTGCCAGCAGCTCATGGGTGGGGGGGTATAGCAATCAGCCCCAGCATTTT.

The chain joins TRBV4-3 to TRBJ1-4, with 9 nucleotides matching TRBD1. Germline-derived CDR1 and CDR2 are LGHNA and YSLEER. The CDR3 runs 16 residues. Trimming at V came to 0 bases and at J to 7 bases, leaving 6 bases not matched to a gene. The CDR3 region has the DNA TGCGCCAGCAGCCAAGATATGGGGACAGGGTTTGAAAAACTGTTTTTT. It encodes CASSQDMGTGFEKLFF.

V is TRBV27 and J is TRBJ2-7, with 7 bases that match TRBD2. The CDR3 extends over 15 amino acids. V was pared by 6 bases and J by 2 bases, with 10 bases of the junction left unmatched. Germline loops: CDR1 MNHEY, CDR2 SMNVEV (reference sequence). This CDR3 is CASSIRGDAAYEQYF. In nucleotides, the CDR3 is TGTGCCAGCAGCATTCGGGGGGACGCAGCCTACGAGCAGTACTTC.

This rearrangement joins TRBV30 to TRBJ2-1, with D possibly TRBD2 on 5 matching bases. Trimming removed 8 bases at V and 6 bases at J, with 14 bases between. This CDR3 region has 12 residues. Germline values: CDR1 GTSNPN, CDR2 SVGIG (reference sequence). The CDR3 loop is CATGILGNEQFF. DNA for the CDR3: TGTGCCACCGGGATACTAGGCAATGAGCAGTTCTTC.

The chain carries TRBV7-2 and TRBJ2-3, with TRBD2 matching over 8 bases. Germline CDR1 SGHTA, CDR2 FQGNSA. V dropped 4 bases and J dropped 0; count of bases not matched to a gene: 3. This CDR3 has 15 amino acids. CDR3 bases: TGTGCCAGCAGCTACACGGGAGGGAGCACAGATACGCAGTATTTT. This gives the protein CASSYTGGSTDTQYF.

The genes are TRBV4-3 and TRBJ1-1; TRBD1 might be the D (6 bases). Between the trimmed V and J ends, which lost 1 base and 1 base, there was a span of 10 bases. Germline CDR1 and CDR2: LGHNA and YSLEER. The CDR3 loop spans 15 amino acids. CDR3 amino acids: CASSQVTGENTEAFF. In DNA, the CDR3 is TGCGCCAGCAGCCAAGTGACAGGAGAGAACACTGAAGCTTTCTTT.

V is TRBV28 and J is TRBJ1-2; the D gene is possibly TRBD1 (6 bases). Germline CDR1 and CDR2: MDHEN and SYDVKM. V gave up 3 bases and J gave up 4 bases, with 12 bases separating them. CDR3 length equals 14 residues. The CDR3 region has the DNA TGTGCCAGCAGTTTGGCAGGGACAAGCTATGGCTACACCTTC. Its translation is CASSLAGTSYGYTF.

The chain joins TRBV28 to TRBJ2-6; D gene unclear. Trimming removed 3 bases at V and 4 bases at J, with 7 bases between. This CDR3 comprises 14 residues. CDR1 is MDHEN, CDR2 SYDVKM, per germline. The CDR3 protein is CASSLASGANVLTF. CDR3 DNA sequence: TGTGCCAGCAGTTTGGCTTCCGGGGCCAACGTCCTGACTTTC.

The V call is TRBV27, the J call TRBJ2-3, with D possibly TRBD2 on 6 matching bases. Trimming took off 7 bases at V and 2 bases at J, with 16 bases between the two ends. The CDR3 is 15 amino acids. The germline V gene has CDR1 MNHEY and CDR2 SMNVEV (reference sequence). CDR3 nucleotides: TGTGCCAGCAAACCGGGACTCGGAAACACAGATACGCAGTATTTT. Translating gives CASKPGLGNTDTQYF.

V is TRBV11-2 and J is TRBJ2-3; D gene ambiguous. Germline lookup yields CDR1 SGHAT and CDR2 FQNNGV. CDR3 length: 14 amino acids. The V end was cut by 1 base, the J end by 0 bases, with 5 bases between. CDR3: CASSLGGSTDTQYF. The CDR3 DNA reads as TGTGCCAGCAGCTTAGGTGGTAGCACAGATACGCAGTATTTT. Full variable domain (rest looked up from reference TRBV11-2 and TRBJ2-3): EAGVAQSPRYKIIEKRQSVAFWCNPISGHATLYWYQQILGQGPKLLIQFQNNGVVDDSQLPKDRFSAERLKGVDSTLKIQPAKLEDSAVYLCASSLGGSTDTQYFGPGTRLTVL.